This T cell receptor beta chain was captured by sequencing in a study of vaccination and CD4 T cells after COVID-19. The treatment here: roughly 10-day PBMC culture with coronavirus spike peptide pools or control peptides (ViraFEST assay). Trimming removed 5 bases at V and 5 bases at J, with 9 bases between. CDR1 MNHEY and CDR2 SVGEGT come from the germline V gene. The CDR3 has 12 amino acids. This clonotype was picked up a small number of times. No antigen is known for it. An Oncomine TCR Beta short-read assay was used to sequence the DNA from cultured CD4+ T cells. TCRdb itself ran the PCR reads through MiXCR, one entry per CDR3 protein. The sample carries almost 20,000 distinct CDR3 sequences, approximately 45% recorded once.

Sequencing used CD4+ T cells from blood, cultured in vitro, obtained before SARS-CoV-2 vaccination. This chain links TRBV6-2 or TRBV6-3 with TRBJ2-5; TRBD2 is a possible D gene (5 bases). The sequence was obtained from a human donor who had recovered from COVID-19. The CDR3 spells CASSRWEETQYF. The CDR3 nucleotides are TGTGCCAGCAGTCGGTGGGAGGAGACCCAGTACTTC.